This entry describes one T cell receptor beta chain. What it recognizes is unknown. Donors contributed one heparinised blood draw apiece, averaging about 116 mL. This entry belongs to a study of beta chain features in type 1 diabetes. Points from the study as a whole: Type 1 diabetes patients had moderately but significantly shorter TCRB CDR3s in all four CD4+ subsets.

In germline, CDR1 is SGHDN, CDR2 FVKESK. Trimming pared 0 bases from V and 9 bases from J, leaving 9 bases between. CDR3 length: 13 residues. The study reverse transcribed the entire isolated RNA, so it sequenced expressed TCRB transcripts. This table comes from immunoSEQ multiplex PCR, and its TCRdb copy is limited to in-frame clones, with some not included. The repertoire consists of a few hundred thousand clones, with 16% occurring once and the leading ten covering approximately 0.086%. Sequencing was performed on naive CD4+ T cells from blood. The rearrangement joins TRBV14 to TRBJ2-1; the D is unclear. The sequence was obtained from a man in his thirties or forties with type 1 diabetes. This chain's CDR3 is CASSQERRAEQFF. As DNA, the CDR3 is TGTGCCAGCAGCCAAGAGCGTCGAGCTGAGCAGTTCTTC. The full variable domain, in which reference TRBV14 and TRBJ2-1 provide the parts outside the CDR3, is EAGVTQFPSHSVIEKGQTVTLRCDPISGHDNLYWYRRVMGKEIKFLLHFVKESKQDESGMPNNRFLAERTGGTYSTLKVQPAELEDSGVYFCASSQERRAEQFFGPGTRLTVL.